This note documents a single TCR beta chain sequence. These data originate in a study of T cell changes during pregnancy in multiple sclerosis. TCRdb's table, derived via immunoSEQ multiplex PCR, lists solely in-frame clones and lacks some. This sample carries 40,000 or so clones, more than 80% of them seen once, and the ten largest clones take 0.95% to 1.5%. The sample was peripheral blood, taken before pregnancy. This clonotype was sampled from a female donor with multiple sclerosis, enrolled in a pregnancy study.

The CDR3 loop reads CASSLGGGTNTEAFF. CDR3 coding DNA: TGTGCCAGCAGCTTGGGTGGGGGGACGAACACTGAAGCTTTCTTT. The chain has TRBV7-9 and TRBJ1-1, with D possibly matching TRBD1 (5 bases). CDR3 length equals 15 residues. CDR1 and CDR2 (germline): SEHNR, FQNEAQ (reference sequence). V lost 3 bases and J 1 base, leaving 12 bases between the germline ends.